This T cell receptor beta chain was identified during a study of cytomegalovirus exposure and HLA in healthy donors. The PCR had 60 Vbeta and 13 Jbeta primers. Generated by immunoSEQ multiplex PCR, the TCRdb table keeps only in-frame clones and is missing some. Counted here are around 100,000 clones, approximately 70% occurring once; the ten biggest clones make up roughly 3%. The CDR3 has 15 amino acids. The J segment lost 6 bases and the V segment lost 3 bases, leaving 7 bases of the junction unmatched. Germline V gene lookup returns CDR1 LNHDA and CDR2 SQIVND (reference sequence). General study points: Three chains linked to CMV were shown in vitro to be specific for CMV antigens.

Each donor's status was that of a healthy bone marrow donor. This clone turned up a few times. As yet, its antigen is unknown. Sequencing used PBMCs. The receptor was isolated from a woman in her fifties or sixties in good health and CMV-seronegative. The chain is built from TRBV19 and TRBJ2-1; 8 bases line up with TRBD1. The CDR3: CASSIPGQGGNEQFF. DNA for the CDR3: TGTGCCAGTAGTATCCCCGGACAGGGAGGCAATGAGCAGTTCTTC. The variable domain in full, with the rest retrieved from reference TRBV19 and TRBJ2-1, is DGGITQSPKYLFRKEGQNVTLSCEQNLNHDAMYWYRQDPGQGLRLIYYSQIVNDFQKGDIAEGYSVSREKKESFPLTVTSAQKNPTAFYLCASSIPGQGGNEQFFGPGTRLTVL.